This passage covers 32 T cell receptor beta chains from one sample sequenced in a study of tumor-infiltrating lymphocytes in primary liver carcinoma. Unsorted bulk tissue, about 19-32 mg of it, served as the source for co-extraction of RNA and DNA. The input was 450 to 500 ng total RNA; TCR beta cDNA was made from it with a constant-region primer. Library construction for TCR beta comprised three nested multiplex PCR rounds performed with slightly modified ARM-PCR. Both of the initial two PCR rounds ran for about 9 cycles and employed TRBV1-TRBV30 forward primers alongside a C-beta reverse primer. TCRdb re-called the multiplex PCR reads with MiXCR, one entry per CDR3 protein. Of 100,000 to 150,000 distinct CDR3 sequences listed, 64% are singletons. Sequencing used liver tumor tissue from sampling region 3. Subset reported: tumor region T3, left-lateral pole. All receptors derive from a woman aged 60-70 years with primary liver carcinoma and hepatitis B virus infection.

The chain recombines TRBV12-3 or TRBV12-4 with TRBJ2-5; maybe TRBD1 (7 bases). This CDR3 is built from 12 residues. The CDR3, as DNA: TGTATCAGCCGCAGGGGGGTGGAGACCCAGTACTTC. Translating gives CISRRGVETQYF.

Regarding this clonotype: Compared with germline, one end of the junction differs, possibly owing to a read error. This chain links TRBV5-8 with TRBJ2-7, with D perhaps TRBD2 (6 bases). The CDR3 sequence is 14 residues long. CDR1 SGHTS and CDR2 YDEGEE come from the germline V gene. DNA of the CDR3: TGCGCCAGCAGCTTGGCGGGACTGACCTACGAGCAGAACTTC. Translating it yields CASSLAGLTYEQNF.

Written as DNA, the CDR3 is TGTGCCAGCAGGGTTGGGACTCCCGGCGCAGATACGCAGTATTTT. This gives the protein CASRVGTPGADTQYF. The rearrangement joins TRBV2 to TRBJ2-3, with D perhaps TRBD2 (6 bases). The germline V gene encodes CDR1 SNHLY and CDR2 FYNNEI. This CDR3 comprises 15 residues. V was cut by 6 bases and J by 4 bases, with 17 bases left in between.

Remarks on this clonotype: This clone may be a read error of a much larger clone one base away. Here the CDR3 DNA reads TGTGCCAGCAGCTTGCTTCTATCCCACGAGCAGTACTTC. This sequence encodes CASSLLLSHEQYF. This chain joins TRBV5-6 and TRBJ2-7, with unresolved D. V dropped 1 base and J dropped 5 bases, with 10 bases sitting between them. The CDR3 is 13 residues long. Per the germline V gene, CDR1 is SGHDT and CDR2 is YYEEEE.

As to this clonotype: At one boundary the junction diverges from the germline segment, which might be a read error. This chain links TRBV10-2 with TRBJ2-7; 8 nucleotides line up with TRBD1. Germline assignment: CDR1 WSHSY and CDR2 SAAADI. The CDR3 loop spans 13 amino acids. The CDR3 sequence: CASSDVTGVGPNF. CDR3 coding DNA: TGCGCCAGCAGTGATGTGACAGGGGTCGGGCCGAACTTC.

A single count supports this clonotype. This is likely a read error, given that the CDR3 carries no conserved phenylalanine or tryptophan at its end. The chain has TRBV5-4 and TRBJ2-7; 7 bases match TRBD1. CDR3 size: 13 residues. The germline gives CDR1 SGHNT, CDR2 YYREEE (reference sequence). Trimming removed 4 bases from V and 5 bases from J; junction bases left unmatched: 6. The CDR3 loop is CASSHRDRHEQYL. The CDR3 coding sequence is TGTGCCAGCAGCCACCGGGACAGACACGAGCAGTACCTC.

About this clonotype itself: Possible read error: a much larger clone is one base away. This chain's CDR3 is CASSRYAPGQWDTEAFF. CDR3 nucleotides: TGTGCCAGCAGTCGGTACGCCCCGGGACAGTGGGACACTGAAGCTTTCTTT. The chain carries TRBV6-2 or TRBV6-3 and TRBJ1-1; 7 nucleotides line up with TRBD1. In germline, CDR1 is MNHEY, CDR2 SVGEGT. The length of the CDR3 is 17 residues. The V gene end was trimmed by 5 bases and the J gene end by 3 bases; junction bases not matched to a gene: 15.

This clonotype was seen many times. The genes are TRBV30 and TRBJ1-5, with D unclear. V was pared by 4 bases and J by 5 bases, with 15 bases between. Germline CDR1 is GTSNPN and CDR2 is SVGIG (reference sequence). This CDR3 is built from 14 residues. CDR3 nucleotide sequence: TGTGCCTGGAACCGCGGTCTGGGAGATCAGCCCCAGCATTTT. This translates into CAWNRGLGDQPQHF.

This clonotype has only a few counts. The missing conserved phenylalanine or tryptophan at the end of this CDR3 makes a read error likely. CDR3 bases: TGTGCCAGCAGCTTAGATTTCGCCGTTAATGAAAAACTGTTTTCT. Amino acids: CASSLDFAVNEKLFS. The chain uses TRBV7-9 and TRBJ1-4; D unclear. CDR3 length equals 15 residues. Germline V gene data show CDR1 as SEHNR and CDR2 as FQNEAQ (reference sequence). Trimming removed 1 base from V and 4 bases from J, with 10 bases in between.

On this clonotype itself: At one boundary the junction diverges from the germline segment, which might be a read error. V and J are TRBV11-3 and TRBJ2-4; 8 bases are a match to TRBD2. This CDR3 contains 18 residues. Germline V lookup: CDR1 SGHNT, CDR2 YENEEA. CDR3 loop: CDSSPARLTGGWENVQYF. DNA for the CDR3: TGTGACAGCAGCCCGGCCCGACTAACGGGAGGGTGGGAAAACGTTCAGTACTTC.

This rearrangement joins TRBV29-1 to TRBJ1-1, with D perhaps matching TRBD1 (6 bases). The CDR3 consists of 12 residues. The germline CDR1 and CDR2 sequences are SQVTM and ANQGSEA. V was shortened by 7 bases and J by 4 bases, with 13 bases between the two germline ends. The CDR3 nucleotides are TGCAGCGCATGTGACAGGATCACTGAAGCTTTCTTT. Translated, it gives CSACDRITEAFF.

A remark on this clonotype: One junction end disagrees with the germline gene, perhaps due to a read error. The rearrangement links TRBV29-1 to TRBJ2-7; D not certain. Germline V gene sequence: CDR1 SQVTM, CDR2 ANQGSEA. The CDR3 spans 14 residues. CDR3 residues: CSLDSGNPPYEQHF. The CDR3 region has the DNA TGCAGCCTTGATTCCGGTAATCCTCCCTACGAGCAGCACTTC.

Concerning this clonotype itself: A read error is likely, as this CDR3 ends without the conserved phenylalanine or tryptophan. The gene calls are TRBV11-3 and TRBJ2-1; TRBD2 agrees at 9 bases. CDR1 is SGHNT and CDR2 is YENEEA in the germline V gene. The CDR3 has 18 residues. CDR3 in amino acids: CASSLGQGGRVGYSEQFL. Here the CDR3 DNA reads TGTGCCAGCAGCTTAGGTCAAGGCGGGAGGGTCGGCTACAGTGAGCAGTTCTTA.

CDR3 bases: TGTGCCAGCAGCCCCACCGGGTTAGCCAAAAACATTCAGTACTTC. Translating it yields CASSPTGLAKNIQYF. The chain is built from TRBV7-3 and TRBJ2-4; D is unresolved. Per the germline V gene, CDR1 is SGHTA and CDR2 is FQGTGA. The CDR3 runs 15 residues. The V and J ends lost 5 bases and 0 bases respectively, with 11 bases between them.

The genes are TRBV5-4 and TRBJ2-5; 7 bases are shared with TRBD2. CDR3 length: 16 residues. V lost 3 bases, J lost 4 bases, and 12 bases stayed unmatched. Germline V gene data show CDR1 as SGHNT and CDR2 as YYREEE (reference sequence). The DNA for the CDR3 is TGTGCCAGCAGCTCGCCCCGGGGAGGGAAGACAGAGACCCAGTACTTC. The encoded protein is CASSSPRGGKTETQYF.

For this clonotype: A much larger clone sits a single nucleotide away, making a read error possible. The chain recombines TRBV12-3 or TRBV12-4 with TRBJ2-1; D might be TRBD1 or TRBD2, each matching 5 bases. V gave up 5 bases and J gave up 9 bases, with 11 bases separating them. The CDR3 is made up of 12 amino acids. The CDR3 here is CASSKLGREQFF. DNA for the CDR3: TGTGCCAGCAGTAAACTGGGACGTGAGCAGTTCTTC.

The chain carries TRBV11-3 and TRBJ2-1, with TRBD2 identical over 9 bases. Germline values: CDR1 SGHNT, CDR2 YENEEA. The CDR3 is 18 residues long. V shed 1 base and J 13 bases; nucleotides not matched to a gene: 20. CDR3 amino acids: CASSLGQGGGAGYNGQFF. Here the CDR3 DNA reads TGTGCCAGCAGCTTAGGTCAAGGCGGGGGGGCCGGCTACAATGGACAGTTCTTC.

The table lists this clonotype with many counts. The CDR3 sequence: CASSSRGMPETQYF. In DNA form, the CDR3 reads TGTGCCAGCAGTTCTCGAGGCATGCCGGAGACCCAGTACTTC. The chain joins TRBV28 to TRBJ2-5; D uncertain. This CDR3 comprises 14 residues. CDR1 and CDR2 from the germline V gene are MDHEN and SYDVKM. The V and J ends lost 4 bases and 5 bases respectively, with 14 bases between them.

This clonotype is medium-sized. J is TRBJ2-1 and V is TRBV11-2; D is uncertain. The CDR3 loop spans 15 amino acids. CDR1 is SGHAT and CDR2 is FQNNGV in the germline V gene. V was shortened by 1 base and J by 7 bases, with 14 bases between the two germline ends. This CDR3 is CASSLVRDRWNEQFF. CDR3 nucleotide sequence: TGTGCCAGCAGCTTAGTCCGCGACCGCTGGAATGAGCAGTTCTTC.

Concerning this clonotype: The junction shows a germline mismatch at one end, possibly a read error. V is TRBV4-1 and J is TRBJ1-3, with a weak D call TRBD1 (6 bases). The CDR3 has 16 residues. Germline-derived CDR1 and CDR2 are MGHRA and YSYEKL. The CDR3 here is CASSPVDSDSGKTIYF. The CDR3, as DNA: TGCGCCAGCAGCCCCGTGGACAGCGACTCTGGAAAGACCATATATTTT.

Points on this clonotype: A single base separates this from a much larger clone, so it may be a read error. The rearrangement uses TRBV28 and TRBJ2-3; TRBD1 is a possible D gene (5 bases). This CDR3 is built from 16 residues. Trimming shortened V by 4 bases and J by 5 bases, and 19 bases separated the two germline ends. CDR1 and CDR2 from the germline V gene are MDHEN and SYDVKM. Here the CDR3 reads CASSSPGAPDIDTQYF. CDR3 coding DNA: TGTGCCAGCAGTTCCCCTGGGGCCCCGGACATAGATACGCAGTATTTT.

V is TRBV7-9 and J is TRBJ1-5; TRBD1 matches 7 bases. The CDR3 extends over 14 amino acids. CDR1 is SEHNR and CDR2 is FQNEAQ in the germline V gene (reference sequence). V was clipped by 5 bases and J by 5 bases; unmatched bases: 6. The CDR3 region is CASSRGTVDQPQHF. The CDR3 DNA is TGTGCCAGCAGCCGCGGGACAGTGGATCAGCCCCAGCATTTT.

The V gene is TRBV11-2, the J gene TRBJ2-3; no clear D gene. This CDR3 contains 15 residues. Germline values: CDR1 SGHAT, CDR2 FQNNGV. This CDR3 reads CISSFGRTSTDTQYF. CDR3 sequence (DNA): TGTATCAGCAGCTTCGGGCGGACCAGCACAGATACGCAGTATTTT. The whole variable domain, filled in from reference TRBV11-2 and TRBJ2-3, reads EAGVAQSPRYKIIEKRQSVAFWCNPISGHATLYWYQQILGQGPKLLIQFQNNGVVDDSQLPKDRFSAERLKGVDSTLKIQPAKLEDSAVYLCISSFGRTSTDTQYFGPGTRLTVL.

This clonotype came up many times. This rearrangement joins TRBV7-8 to TRBJ1-1, with 7 bases aligning to TRBD1. The CDR3 covers 15 residues. Germline V gives CDR1 SGHVS, CDR2 FQNEAQ. The V gene end was trimmed by 1 base and the J gene end by 1 base; junction bases not matched to a gene: 3. This CDR3 reads CASSLVTGANTEAFF. The CDR3 nucleotides read TGTGCCAGCAGCTTAGTAACAGGGGCGAACACTGAAGCTTTCTTT.

As for this clonotype: The CDR3 does not end in the conserved phenylalanine or tryptophan, so this is likely a read error. V gene TRBV11-2 combines with J gene TRBJ2-3; D is ambiguous. The CDR3 is 15 residues long. V lost 5 bases to trimming and J lost 0 bases, with 12 bases between them. Germline loops: CDR1 SGHAT, CDR2 FQNNGV. Here the CDR3 reads CASSPASPSTDTQYS. CDR3 nucleotides: TGTGCCAGCAGCCCCGCCTCTCCTAGCACAGATACGCAGTATTCT.

This clonotype was seen at least ten times. The chain is built from TRBV7-9 and TRBJ1-1; 8 bases are a match to TRBD1. Trimming removed 4 bases from V and 6 bases from J; junction bases left unmatched: 13. Germline loops: CDR1 SEHNR, CDR2 FQNEAQ (reference sequence). CDR3 length equals 16 residues. Written as DNA, the CDR3 is TGTGCCAGCAGCTCGAGACAGGGGTCCAAAAGGGCTGAAGCTTTCTTT. Its translation: CASSSRQGSKRAEAFF.

The V and J genes are TRBV5-1 and TRBJ2-7, with 9 bases fitting TRBD2. J gave up 4 bases and V 4 bases, and 9 bases lay outside the gene matches. The CDR3 spans 15 residues. Germline V CDR1 and CDR2: SGHRS, YFSETQ. The CDR3 nucleotides are TGCGCCAGCAGCGCTCCGGGTAGCGGGAGTTACGAGCAGTACTTC. Translating gives CASSAPGSGSYEQYF.

This clonotype came up many times. This rearrangement joins TRBV14 to TRBJ2-7; D might be TRBD1 or TRBD2, each matching 6 bases. This CDR3 has 16 residues. Germline loops: CDR1 SGHDN, CDR2 FVKESK. Trimming removed 0 bases from V and 7 bases from J, with 19 bases in between. The CDR3, as DNA: TGTGCCAGCAGCCAAGACCCTTCAAGCCAGGGGAGGGAGCAGTACTTC. It is translated as CASSQDPSSQGREQYF.

The V call is TRBV28, the J call TRBJ2-5; possible D gene TRBD1, 6 bases. CDR1 and CDR2 (germline): MDHEN, SYDVKM. This CDR3 has 14 residues. V lost 6 bases and J lost 1, with 12 bases in between. In DNA, the CDR3 is TGTGCCAGCAGCAGGGGACATGGCCAAGAGACCCAGTACTTC. Translation: CASSRGHGQETQYF.

As to this clonotype: A read error is likely, as this CDR3 ends without the conserved phenylalanine or tryptophan. J is TRBJ2-7 and V is TRBV28; TRBD1 matches at 8 bases. V dropped 6 bases and J dropped 0; count of bases not matched to a gene: 7. The CDR3 length is 15 residues. Germline CDR1 reads MDHEN; CDR2 reads SYDVKM. CDR3 in amino acids: CASSPRDRYSYEQYY. CDR3 DNA: TGTGCCAGCAGCCCCCGGGACAGGTACTCCTACGAGCAGTACTAC.

CDR3 bases: TGTGCCAGCAGTGGCCGGGACAGGGCCACCGGGGAGCTGTTTTTT. Residues: CASSGRDRATGELFF. The chain couples TRBV28 to TRBJ2-2; 9 nucleotides match TRBD1. Germline trimming cut 5 bases from V and 4 bases from J; bases unmatched to any gene: 5. The germline CDR1 and CDR2 sequences are MDHEN and SYDVKM. This CDR3 has 15 amino acids.

Regarding this clonotype: Relative to the germline gene, one junction end is altered; a read error may explain this. V and J are TRBV12-3 or TRBV12-4 and TRBJ1-5; no reliable D call. This CDR3 has 16 residues. The CDR3 sequence: CASSFGQPSIGQSQHF. The CDR3 nucleotides read TGTGCCAGCAGTTTTGGGCAGCCCTCCATCGGTCAGTCCCAGCATTTT.